Below, 31 T cell receptor beta chains from the same sample are listed, as sequenced in a study of PD-1 blockade in classical Hodgkin lymphoma. Every patient was affected by relapse after autologous stem cell transplantation, while exposure to brentuximab vedotin was not uniform. Profiled with immunoSEQ multiplex PCR; TCRdb holds only in-frame clones, not every one. The table lists 90,000 to 100,000 clones, 85% to 90% of them singletons. The sequencing used peripheral blood mononuclear cells (PBMCs), collected before the second cycle of nivolumab. All receptors come from a human donor with classical Hodgkin lymphoma.

The chain combines TRBV7-9 with TRBJ2-3; D unresolved. Trimming shortened V by 1 base and J by 3 bases, and 20 bases separated the two germline ends. The CDR3 contains 18 residues. Germline-derived CDR1 and CDR2 are SEHNR and FQNEAQ (reference sequence). The CDR3 is CASSLELSAPRDTDTQYF. In DNA, the CDR3 is TGTGCCAGCAGCTTAGAGTTGTCTGCACCCAGAGATACAGATACGCAGTATTTT.

The chain employs TRBV6-1 and TRBJ2-7; TRBD1 matches at 11 bases. Germline trimming cut 7 bases from V and 5 bases from J; bases unmatched to any gene: 4. The V gene's germline CDR1 is MNHNS and CDR2 SASEGT. The CDR3 loop spans 13 amino acids. In DNA form, the CDR3 reads TGTGCCAGCATGTGGACAGGGGGCCACGAGCAGTACTTC. This encodes CASMWTGGHEQYF.

The table lists this clone with a count of one. V gene TRBV27 combines with J gene TRBJ2-7; 9 bases align to TRBD1. The J segment lost 2 bases and the V segment lost 8 bases, leaving 7 bases of the junction unmatched. Germline CDR1 and CDR2: MNHEY and SMNVEV (reference sequence). The CDR3 consists of 14 residues. The CDR3 region has the DNA TGTGCCAGCGGACCGGGACAGGGAACCTACGAGCAGTACTTC. This gives the protein CASGPGQGTYEQYF.

This clone was seen once. The CDR3 bases are TGTGCCAGCTCACCCGGACAGGCGAGGAACACTGAAGCTTTCTTT. This gives the protein CASSPGQARNTEAFF. The chain couples TRBV18 to TRBJ1-1; 7 bases fit TRBD1. With V trimmed by 3 bases and J by 1 base, 5 bases remained unmatched. Germline V CDR1 and CDR2: KGHSH, LQKENI. The CDR3 has 15 amino acids.

This clone showed up many times. This specimen includes other DNA sequences encoding the same CDR3. V is TRBV11-2 and J is TRBJ1-4, with TRBD1 matching 8 bases. The CDR3 is 15 amino acids. Germline CDR1 is SGHAT and CDR2 is FQNNGV. V shed 0 bases, J shed 5 bases, and the junction held 2 bases outside the gene matches. CDR3 loop: CASSLEAGGNEKLFF. The CDR3 DNA follows: TGTGCCAGCAGCTTAGAAGCAGGGGGCAATGAAAAACTGTTTTTT.

The genes are TRBV19 and TRBJ2-7; 13 positions match TRBD2. CDR1 and CDR2 (germline): LNHDA, SQIVND (reference sequence). The CDR3 extends over 16 amino acids. V lost 3 bases to trimming and J lost 3 bases; unmatched junction nucleotides: 5. CDR3 protein: CASSIAGTSGIYEQYF. The CDR3 coding sequence is TGTGCCAGTAGTATCGCCGGGACTAGCGGGATCTACGAGCAGTACTTC.

The chain carries TRBV19 and TRBJ2-3; 13 bases map to TRBD2. The V gene's germline CDR1 is LNHDA and CDR2 SQIVND (reference sequence). The CDR3 is made up of 17 amino acids. V lost 4 bases to trimming and J lost 4 bases; unmatched junction nucleotides: 8. CDR3 residues: CASSTHRLAGGPDTQYF. The CDR3 DNA reads TGTGCCAGTAGTACCCACCGACTAGCGGGGGGTCCAGATACGCAGTATTTT. Based on the CDR3 plus reference TRBV19 and TRBJ2-3, the full variable domain is DGGITQSPKYLFRKEGQNVTLSCEQNLNHDAMYWYRQDPGQGLRLIYYSQIVNDFQKGDIAEGYSVSREKKESFPLTVTSAQKNPTAFYLCASSTHRLAGGPDTQYFGPGTRLTVL.

The V gene is TRBV14, the J gene TRBJ2-5, with a weak D call TRBD2 (5 bases). This CDR3 has 15 residues. The germline gives CDR1 SGHDN, CDR2 FVKESK. The germline V and J ends were trimmed by 0 bases and 3 bases, with 11 bases remaining between them. CDR3 sequence (DNA): TGTGCCAGCAGCCAAGATAGGAGGTTAAAAGAGACCCAGTACTTC. Translation: CASSQDRRLKETQYF.

CDR3 sequence: CASSYIKDKYGYTF. As DNA, the CDR3 is TGTGCCAGCAGTTACATAAAGGACAAGTATGGCTACACCTTC. This chain connects TRBV6-5 to TRBJ1-2, with a weak D call TRBD1 (5 bases). The CDR3 has 14 residues. Germline V lookup: CDR1 MNHEY, CDR2 SVGAGI. The germline V and J ends were trimmed by 2 bases and 5 bases, with 12 bases remaining between them.

This clone was picked up many times. The chain recombines TRBV11-3 with TRBJ2-3, with 12 bases lining up with TRBD2. V shed 0 bases, J shed 6 bases, and the junction held 7 bases outside the gene matches. Germline CDR1 SGHNT, CDR2 YENEEA. The CDR3 contains 17 residues. CDR3 sequence (DNA): TGTGCCAGCAGCTTAGACAGACTAGCGGGGGCGTGGGATACGCAGTATTTT. Protein product: CASSLDRLAGAWDTQYF.

The chain combines TRBV6-5 with TRBJ1-2; 7 bases fit TRBD1. Germline-derived CDR1 and CDR2 are MNHEY and SVGAGI. This CDR3 has 13 residues. V dropped 6 bases and J dropped 4; count of bases not matched to a gene: 5. CDR3 nucleotides: TGTGCCAGCAGCCAGGGACAGATCTATGGCTACACCTTC. It is translated as CASSQGQIYGYTF.

DNA of the CDR3: TGTGCCAGCAGCTTAGGGTTCTGGAGGACAGGCGGGAACACCGGGGAGCTGTTTTTT. Translation: CASSLGFWRTGGNTGELFF. The chain recombines TRBV11-3 with TRBJ2-2, with 7 bases lining up with TRBD1. The V and J ends lost 1 base and 1 base, in that order; junction bases with no gene match: 12. The germline V gene has CDR1 SGHNT and CDR2 YENEEA. CDR3 size: 19 residues.

The J gene is TRBJ2-3, the V gene TRBV5-1; weak D call: TRBD1 (6 bases). Germline values: CDR1 SGHRS, CDR2 YFSETQ. Trimming removed 4 bases at V and 4 bases at J, with 16 bases between. The CDR3 length is 15 residues. CDR3 protein: CASSPGERRADTQYF. The CDR3 DNA follows: TGCGCCAGCAGCCCAGGGGAGCGCAGGGCAGATACGCAGTATTTT.

The count of this clone is one. The chain links TRBV7-9 to TRBJ1-4, with D perhaps TRBD1 (6 bases). Per germline, CDR1 SEHNR and CDR2 FQNEAQ (reference sequence). CDR3 length: 16 amino acids. V shed 4 bases and J shed 0 bases, with 12 bases lying between them. CDR3 sequence reads: CASSYTGYATNEKLFF. The CDR3 region has the DNA TGTGCCAGCAGCTACACAGGGTATGCAACTAATGAAAAACTGTTTTTT.

The chain recombines TRBV6-1 with TRBJ2-2; TRBD2 might be the D (5 bases). This CDR3 is built from 16 residues. CDR1 and CDR2 from the germline V gene are MNHNS and SASEGT. Between the trimmed V and J ends, which lost 2 bases and 6 bases, there was a span of 16 bases. The DNA for the CDR3 is TGTGCCAGCAGTGAATTCCGGACTGAGCTGGCCGGGGAGCTGTTTTTT. Protein: CASSEFRTELAGELFF.

The J gene is TRBJ1-1, the V gene TRBV25-1; maybe TRBD1 (6 bases). This CDR3 contains 13 residues. In germline, CDR1 is MGHDK, CDR2 SYGVNS. V gave up 6 bases and J gave up 3 bases, with 11 bases separating them. DNA for the CDR3: TGTGCCAGCAGGAAACAGGGCCACACTGAAGCTTTCTTT. Translation: CASRKQGHTEAFF.

V usage is TRBV10-1 and J usage is TRBJ2-3; D ambiguous. Germline CDR1 reads WNHNN; CDR2 reads SYGVQD (reference sequence). The CDR3 is made up of 18 amino acids. The V and J ends lost 3 bases and 3 bases respectively, with 22 bases between them. CDR3 bases: TGCGCCAGCAGTGAACCGACCGGAGCTAGTATGGTAACAGATACGCAGTATTTT. It yields the protein CASSEPTGASMVTDTQYF.

J is TRBJ2-2 and V is TRBV5-1, with a tentative D call TRBD1 (5 bases). The V end was cut by 1 base, the J end by 1 base, with 11 bases between. Germline CDR1 reads SGHRS; CDR2 reads YFSETQ. The CDR3 is 16 amino acids. CDR3 region: CASSLRDSQNTGELFF. CDR3 sequence (DNA): TGCGCCAGCAGCTTGCGCGACAGCCAGAACACCGGGGAGCTGTTTTTT.

The gene calls are TRBV5-1 and TRBJ1-5, with 8 positions matching TRBD1. J gave up 3 bases and V 5 bases, and 7 bases lay outside the gene matches. The germline gives CDR1 SGHRS, CDR2 YFSETQ. The CDR3 contains 15 residues. CDR3 DNA: TGCGCCAGCAGTGAAACAGGGGGTCACAATCAGCCCCAGCATTTT. It encodes CASSETGGHNQPQHF.

Remarks on this clone: Relative to the germline gene, one junction end is altered; a read error may explain this. This rearrangement joins TRBV5-6 to TRBJ1-4; 7 bases align to TRBD1. This CDR3 comprises 17 residues. The V gene's germline CDR1 is SGHDT and CDR2 YYEEEE. CDR3 amino acids: CVSSFGGLGQRNEKLFF. The CDR3 DNA reads as TGTGTCAGCAGCTTCGGCGGTTTGGGACAGCGTAATGAAAAACTGTTTTTT.

The chain uses TRBV5-1 and TRBJ1-5; D is possibly TRBD1 (5 bases). Trimming removed 0 bases from V and 4 bases from J, with 11 bases in between. Germline values: CDR1 SGHRS, CDR2 YFSETQ. This CDR3 has 15 residues. CDR3 protein: CASSLAGRQNQPQHF. DNA of the CDR3: TGCGCCAGCAGCTTGGCGGGGAGACAGAATCAGCCCCAGCATTTT.

The chain couples TRBV5-6 to TRBJ1-1, with a tentative D call TRBD1 (6 bases). Germline loops: CDR1 SGHDT, CDR2 YYEEEE. This CDR3 has 17 amino acids. V was shortened by 0 bases and J by 4 bases, with 19 bases between the two germline ends. The CDR3 protein is CASSLDRVSSGATEAFF. The CDR3 bases are TGTGCCAGCAGCTTGGATCGGGTTTCCTCGGGGGCCACTGAAGCTTTCTTT. Full variable domain (rest looked up from reference TRBV5-6 and TRBJ1-1): DAGVTQSPTHLIKTRGQQVTLRCSPKSGHDTVSWYQQALGQGPQFIFQYYEEEERQRGNFPDRFSGHQFPNYSSELNVNALLLGDSALYLCASSLDRVSSGATEAFFGQGTRLTVV.

The chain employs TRBV21-1 and TRBJ2-7; the table names TRBD1, a call not compared with the DNA. TRBV21-1 is deemed a pseudogene. There are 17 residues in the CDR3. The CDR3 loop is CAIVWTGGPGGAYEQYF. CDR3 nucleotides: TGTGCCATTGTCTGGACAGGGGGGCCCGGTGGGGCCTACGAGCAGTACTTC.

The chain joins TRBV9 to TRBJ2-1, with 14 bases identical to TRBD2. The CDR3 runs 16 residues. J lost 9 bases, V lost 0 bases, and 5 bases had no gene match. Germline CDR1 and CDR2: SGDLS and YYNGEE. DNA of the CDR3: TGTGCCAGCAGCGTAGTGGGACTAGCGGGAGTCAGTGAGCAGTTCTTC. Amino acids: CASSVVGLAGVSEQFF.

The V and J genes are TRBV5-1 and TRBJ2-5, with D unclear. The CDR3 runs 15 residues. The V end lost 4 bases, the J end lost 5 bases, and 18 bases lay between the germline ends. Germline V gene data show CDR1 as SGHRS and CDR2 as YFSETQ. CDR3 bases: TGCGCCAGCAGCATGGACGGAACAGTGGGGGAGACCCAGTACTTC. Protein: CASSMDGTVGETQYF.

A remark on this clone: Germline and junction disagree at one end, which may indicate a read error. The V gene is TRBV10-3, the J gene TRBJ2-3; 11 bases agree with TRBD2. Germline V lookup: CDR1 ENHRY, CDR2 SYGVKD. This CDR3 contains 12 residues. The CDR3 DNA reads as TGCGCCGTCGGGACTAGCGGAGATACGCAGTATTTT. It codes for CAVGTSGDTQYF.

In this sample, this clone turned up a few times. The chain recombines TRBV5-4 with TRBJ1-4; no firm D call. Trimming pared 4 bases from V and 8 bases from J, leaving 12 bases between. This CDR3 has 13 amino acids. CDR1 is SGHNT and CDR2 is YYREEE in the germline V gene (reference sequence). The CDR3 protein is CASSNGSREKLFF. CDR3 bases: TGTGCCAGCAGCAACGGGTCCAGAGAAAAACTGTTTTTT.

This clone came up once. The CDR3 sequence: CATWGQNYEQYF. CDR3 bases: TGTGCCACCTGGGGACAGAACTACGAGCAGTACTTC. The genes are TRBV6-1 and TRBJ2-7, with 7 bases fitting TRBD1. Germline V gives CDR1 MNHNS, CDR2 SASEGT. The CDR3 totals 12 residues. Trimming took 10 bases from V and 3 from J; bases not matched to a gene: 6.

The chain recombines TRBV5-3 with TRBJ2-7; no definite D call. TRBV5-3 is labeled an ORF, and its function is uncertain. The CDR3 extends over 14 amino acids. V was cut by 0 bases and J by 3 bases, with 10 bases left in between. The CDR3 DNA reads TGTGCCAGAAGCTTGGTAAACAACTACTACGAGCAGTACTTC. It codes for CARSLVNNYYEQYF.

This clone was observed a single time. CDR3 sequence (DNA): TGTGCCAGCAGTCCCAGAACTAGCGGGTTAGATGGGTTCTTC. This sequence encodes CASSPRTSGLDGFF. This sequence joins TRBV27 and TRBJ2-1; 9 positions agree with TRBD2. CDR1 and CDR2 from the germline V gene are MNHEY and SMNVEV (reference sequence). V dropped 5 bases and J dropped 15; count of bases not matched to a gene: 14. The CDR3 has 14 amino acids.

This clone was seen just once. The rearrangement links TRBV11-2 to TRBJ2-1, with TRBD2 matching over 11 bases. J lost 4 bases, V lost 5 bases, and 4 bases had no gene match. This CDR3 comprises 15 residues. Germline CDR1 SGHAT, CDR2 FQNNGV. CDR3 amino acids: CASSQGLAEYNEQFF. The DNA of the CDR3 is TGTGCCAGCAGCCAGGGACTAGCGGAGTACAATGAGCAGTTCTTC.